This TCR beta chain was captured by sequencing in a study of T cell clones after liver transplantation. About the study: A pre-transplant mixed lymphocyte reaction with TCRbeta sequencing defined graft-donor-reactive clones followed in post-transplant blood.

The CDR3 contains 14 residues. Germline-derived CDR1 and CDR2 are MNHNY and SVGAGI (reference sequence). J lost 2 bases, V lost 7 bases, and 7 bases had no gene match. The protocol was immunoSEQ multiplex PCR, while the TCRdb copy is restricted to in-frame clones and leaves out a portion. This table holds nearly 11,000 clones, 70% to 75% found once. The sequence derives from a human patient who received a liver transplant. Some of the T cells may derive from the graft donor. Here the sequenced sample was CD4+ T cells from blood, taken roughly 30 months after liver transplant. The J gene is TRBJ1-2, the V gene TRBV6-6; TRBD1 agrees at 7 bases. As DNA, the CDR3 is TGTGCCAGCAATAGGGACAGAACCAACTATGGCTACACCTTC. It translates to CASNRDRTNYGYTF.